The 27 T cell receptor beta chains below come from one sample, sequenced in a study of Graves' ophthalmopathy and Graves' hyperthyroidism. Investigators amplified TCR beta CDR3 regions from RNA transcripts. First-round RT-PCR employed HTBI primers, with a second-round multiplex PCR after it. Via MiXCR, TCRdb re-called the multiplex PCR reads, giving one row per CDR3 protein. Altogether a few hundred thousand distinct CDR3 sequences are present, approximately 18% being singletons, with the ten largest covering 2.4%. The sequenced material came from peripheral blood. Receptors were obtained from an adult woman with stable Graves' hyperthyroidism.

With regard to this clonotype: A read error is possible here, since a much larger clone lies one base away. This sequence joins TRBV30 and TRBJ2-7; possible D gene TRBD1, 6 bases. The CDR3 is 15 residues long. In germline, CDR1 is GTSNPN, CDR2 SVGIG (reference sequence). CDR3: CAWDALGSGAYEHYF. In DNA, the CDR3 is TGTGCCTGGGACGCCCTTGGGTCAGGGGCCTACGAGCATTACTTC. The whole variable domain, remainder taken from reference TRBV30 and TRBJ2-7, is SQTIHQWPATLVQPVGSPLSLECTVEGTSNPNLYWYRQAAGRGLQLLFYSVGIGQISSEVPQNLSASRPQDRQFILSSKKLLLSDSGFYLCAWDALGSGAYEHYFGPGTRLTVT.

The chain has TRBV4-3 and TRBJ2-5; D unclear. This CDR3 contains 16 residues. Trimming cost V 2 bases and J 4 bases, with 17 bases left between them. Germline V gene data show CDR1 as LGHNA and CDR2 as YSLEER. The CDR3 here is CASSQTTQRRGETQYF. As DNA, the CDR3 is TGCGCCAGCAGCCAAACGACACAGAGAAGAGGAGAGACCCAGTACTTC.

The chain is built from TRBV6-5 and TRBJ1-6; possible D gene TRBD1, 5 bases. V lost 2 bases to trimming and J lost 6 bases, with 14 bases between them. This CDR3 has 16 residues. The germline V gene has CDR1 MNHEY and CDR2 SVGAGI. The CDR3 DNA reads as TGTGCCAGCAGTTACGGCGGGGCGTCGGGTAATTCACCCCTCCACTTT. This codes for CASSYGGASGNSPLHF.

This clonotype has at least ten counts. The V and J genes are TRBV20-1 and TRBJ1-5; no clear D. V was trimmed by 1 base and J by 3 bases, leaving 10 bases between them. Germline values: CDR1 DFQATT, CDR2 SNEGSKA (reference sequence). This CDR3 region has 14 residues. In DNA form, the CDR3 reads TGCAGTGCTAGAGGCGGTGTGACCAATCAGCCCCAGCATTTT. It is translated as CSARGGVTNQPQHF.

This clonotype has a count of ten or more. The chain uses TRBV7-2 and TRBJ1-2, with 8 bases aligning to TRBD1. Per the germline V gene, CDR1 is SGHTA and CDR2 is FQGNSA. J gave up 8 bases and V 8 bases, and 10 bases lay outside the gene matches. The CDR3 spans 13 residues. The CDR3 here is CASVLDRAGGYTF. CDR3 in DNA: TGTGCCAGCGTTTTGGACAGGGCAGGAGGCTACACCTTC.

The V call is TRBV27, the J call TRBJ2-2; a weak D match, TRBD1 (6 bases). V was trimmed by 6 bases and J by 6 bases, leaving 17 bases between them. The germline V gene encodes CDR1 MNHEY and CDR2 SMNVEV (reference sequence). This CDR3 region has 15 residues. CDR3 DNA sequence: TGTGCCAGCAGAGCGCCTTCAGGGGTTTCCGGGGAGCTGTTTTTT. Translated, it gives CASRAPSGVSGELFF.

This clonotype was seen many times. V usage is TRBV5-5 and J usage is TRBJ2-7; TRBD1 might be the D (6 bases). Trimming stripped 2 bases from V and 2 bases from J, with 14 bases between. Germline assignment: CDR1 SGHKS and CDR2 YYEKEE (reference sequence). The CDR3 has 15 residues. CDR3 in amino acids: CASSLTGTTTYEQYF. The CDR3 DNA reads TGTGCCAGCAGCTTAACCGGGACAACAACCTACGAGCAGTACTTC.

This clonotype was seen ten or more times. The chain employs TRBV30 and TRBJ1-1; D is uncertain. The CDR3 spans 15 residues. Germline-derived CDR1 and CDR2 are GTSNPN and SVGIG (reference sequence). V was pared by 2 bases and J by 10 bases, with 23 bases between. The CDR3 is CAWSLIGVVGPGAFF. CDR3 DNA: TGTGCCTGGAGTTTGATTGGGGTTGTCGGTCCCGGAGCTTTCTTT.

Remarks on this clonotype: At one boundary the junction diverges from the germline segment, which might be a read error. CDR3 DNA: TGCGCCAGCAGTCAAGGGTGGTTAGCACAGAGAAAGGCCACCGGGGAGCTGTTTTTT. This sequence encodes CASSQGWLAQRKATGELFF. This rearrangement joins TRBV4-3 to TRBJ2-2; no clear D gene. The CDR3 is 19 amino acids. In germline, CDR1 is LGHNA, CDR2 YSLEER.

Only a few counts were recorded for this clonotype. At one end the junction does not follow the germline gene, possibly because of a read error. The rearrangement uses TRBV20-1 and TRBJ2-4; D possibly corresponds to TRBD2 (6 bases). The CDR3 sequence is 13 residues long. Looked up from germline, CDR1 is DFQATT and CDR2 is SNEGSKA (reference sequence). CDR3 nucleotide sequence: TGCAGTGCTACTATTAGCGGTAAAAACATTAAGTACTTC. It codes for CSATISGKNIKYF.

This clonotype was found many times. The chain combines TRBV7-2 with TRBJ1-1; 12 positions match TRBD1. The V gene end was trimmed by 5 bases and the J gene end by 1 base; junction bases not matched to a gene: 11. CDR3 length equals 18 residues. Germline V gene data show CDR1 as SGHTA and CDR2 as FQGNSA. The CDR3 reads CASSPGTGGAGWNTEAFF. The CDR3 DNA reads TGTGCCAGCAGCCCCGGGACAGGGGGCGCAGGATGGAACACTGAAGCTTTCTTT.

This clonotype was seen many times. The V and J genes are TRBV19 and TRBJ2-5; D uncertain. The CDR3 consists of 14 residues. The V gene's germline CDR1 is LNHDA and CDR2 SQIVND (reference sequence). V gave up 5 bases and J gave up 0 bases, with 10 bases separating them. CDR3 region: CASSVEDNQETQYF. The CDR3, as DNA: TGTGCCAGTAGTGTTGAGGATAACCAAGAGACCCAGTACTTC.

This clonotype was counted many times. This chain joins TRBV20-1 and TRBJ1-3, with 7 positions matching TRBD1. Germline V gives CDR1 DFQATT, CDR2 SNEGSKA (reference sequence). The length of the CDR3 is 13 residues. V trimming: 3 bases; J trimming: 6 bases; junction bases outside the gene matches: 5. The CDR3 coding sequence is TGCAGTGCTAGGGGGGACAGACAAAACACCATATATTTT. Encoded protein: CSARGDRQNTIYF.

The sample holds many counts of this clonotype. This chain joins TRBV30 and TRBJ1-2, with a tentative D call TRBD1 (6 bases). The CDR3 contains 13 residues. V was pared by 3 bases and J by 4 bases, with 12 bases between. Germline V gene sequence: CDR1 GTSNPN, CDR2 SVGIG (reference sequence). CDR3 sequence (DNA): TGTGCCTGGAGGGGTGGGACAATCTATGGCTACACCTTC. Amino acids: CAWRGGTIYGYTF.

This clonotype has ten or more counts. This chain connects TRBV24-1 to TRBJ1-1; no reliable D call. In germline, CDR1 is KGHDR, CDR2 SFDVKD. Trimming removed 2 bases from V and 10 bases from J, with 19 bases in between. The CDR3 extends over 15 amino acids. The CDR3 nucleotides are TGTGCCACCAGTGATTCCCCCAGGATTCTGGGTGGAGCTTTCTTT. It encodes CATSDSPRILGGAFF.

The V call is TRBV7-9, the J call TRBJ2-5; no clear D gene. With 0 bases removed from V and 3 bases from J, the gap between germline ends came to 11 bases. The CDR3 spans 15 residues. Germline-derived CDR1 and CDR2 are SEHNR and FQNEAQ (reference sequence). The CDR3 is CASSLASLGKETQYF. The DNA of the CDR3 is TGTGCCAGCAGCTTAGCGAGTCTGGGAAAAGAGACCCAGTACTTC.

The chain has TRBV14 and TRBJ2-7; 10 bases map to TRBD2. CDR3 length equals 17 residues. CDR1 is SGHDN and CDR2 is FVKESK in the germline V gene. J gave up 2 bases and V 1 base, and 8 bases lay outside the gene matches. CDR3 region: CASSQGGISGRAYEQYF. CDR3 in DNA: TGTGCCAGCAGCCAAGGAGGCATCAGCGGGAGGGCCTACGAGCAGTACTTC.

This clonotype came up a few times. The chain joins TRBV4-1 to TRBJ2-5, with TRBD2 matching over 7 bases. Germline V CDR1 and CDR2: MGHRA, YSYEKL. This CDR3 comprises 16 residues. V was pared by 1 base and J by 2 bases, with 7 bases of the junction left unmatched. CDR3 nucleotide sequence: TGCGCCAGCAGCCAAGTGGGCCGGCGGGAGCAAGAGACCCAGTACTTC. Translation: CASSQVGRREQETQYF.

This clonotype was detected ten times or more. The V call is TRBV5-1, the J call TRBJ1-1; D is ambiguous. The V gene lost 2 bases and the J gene lost 3 bases, with 11 bases spanning the gap. The CDR3 covers 14 residues. CDR1 and CDR2 (germline): SGHRS, YFSETQ. The DNA for the CDR3 is TGCGCCAGCAGCTTATGGGGAGATTACACTGAAGCTTTCTTT. Its protein product is CASSLWGDYTEAFF.

Ten or more counts support this clonotype. The rearrangement joins TRBV3-1 to TRBJ2-4; tentative D call: TRBD1 (5 bases). V was cut by 4 bases and J by 2 bases, with 15 bases left in between. In germline, CDR1 is LGHDT, CDR2 YNNKEL (reference sequence). The CDR3 length is 16 residues. CDR3 in amino acids: CASSPRQSLPKNIQYF. CDR3 sequence (DNA): TGTGCCAGCAGCCCAAGACAGTCTCTGCCCAAAAACATTCAGTACTTC. Full variable domain (outside the CDR3, taken from reference TRBV3-1 and TRBJ2-4): DTAVSQTPKYLVTQMGNDKSIKCEQNLGHDTMYWYKQDSKKFLKIMFSYNNKELIINETVPNRFSPKSPDKAHLNLHINSLELGDSAVYFCASSPRQSLPKNIQYFGAGTRLSVL.

This clonotype was found many times. The J gene is TRBJ2-7, the V gene TRBV28; no reliable D call. V was clipped by 2 bases and J by 1 base, with 12 bases between them. This CDR3 comprises 15 residues. Germline V gives CDR1 MDHEN, CDR2 SYDVKM. DNA of the CDR3: TGTGCCAGCAGTTTAGTTCTAGAGACGTCCTACGAGCAGTACTTC. Its translation: CASSLVLETSYEQYF.

In its sample, this clonotype was seen a few times. V is TRBV4-2 and J is TRBJ1-2; 7 bases are shared with TRBD1. Trimming at V came to 2 bases and at J to 2 bases, leaving 5 bases not matched to a gene. The V gene's germline CDR1 is LGHNA and CDR2 YNFKEQ. This CDR3 contains 15 residues. The CDR3 DNA follows: TGTGCCAGCAGCCAACCCGGACAGGAAAACTATGGCTACACCTTC. Residues: CASSQPGQENYGYTF.

This clonotype was detected many times. V gene TRBV15 combines with J gene TRBJ1-5; unclear D gene. The germline V and J ends were trimmed by 1 base and 0 bases, with 10 bases remaining between them. In germline, CDR1 is LNHNV, CDR2 YYDKDF (reference sequence). This CDR3 has 16 amino acids. CDR3 sequence (DNA): TGTGCCACCAGCAGAGGGGTGAGGGTTAGCAATCAGCCCCAGCATTTT. Translated: CATSRGVRVSNQPQHF.

In this sample, this clonotype turned up many times. The chain carries TRBV30 and TRBJ1-1; 9 bases align to TRBD1. Germline trimming cut 8 bases from V and 0 bases from J; bases unmatched to any gene: 13. The CDR3 covers 16 residues. Germline V gene data show CDR1 as GTSNPN and CDR2 as SVGIG (reference sequence). DNA of the CDR3: TGTGCCCTCCGGGACAGGGCTACTCTACTGAACACTGAAGCTTTCTTT. Protein product: CALRDRATLLNTEAFF.

This clonotype was found many times. The rearrangement uses TRBV2 and TRBJ2-2; a weak D match, TRBD1 (5 bases). Germline V gives CDR1 SNHLY, CDR2 FYNNEI. V shed 3 bases and J shed 6 bases, with 8 bases lying between them. The CDR3 loop spans 13 amino acids. The CDR3 DNA is TGTGCCAGCAGTGACATAGGGGCCGGGGAGCTGTTTTTT. This sequence encodes CASSDIGAGELFF.

This clonotype was recorded at least ten times. This chain uses TRBV7-2 with TRBJ1-1; maybe TRBD1 (5 bases). Germline V lookup: CDR1 SGHTA, CDR2 FQGNSA. V was shortened by 6 bases and J by 6 bases, with 17 bases between the two germline ends. The CDR3 is 14 amino acids. Here the CDR3 reads CASRGPDSQPEAFF. In nucleotides, the CDR3 is TGTGCCAGCAGAGGACCCGACAGCCAGCCTGAAGCTTTCTTT.

This clonotype has only a few counts. V and J are TRBV2 and TRBJ2-4; 7 nucleotides align to TRBD1. The V segment lost 1 base and the J segment 6 bases; nucleotides outside the gene matches: 3. Germline-derived CDR1 and CDR2 are SNHLY and FYNNEI. CDR3 length: 14 amino acids. The DNA for the CDR3 is TGTGCCAGCAGTGAAGGACAGGGCGGAAACATTCAGTACTTC. It yields the protein CASSEGQGGNIQYF.